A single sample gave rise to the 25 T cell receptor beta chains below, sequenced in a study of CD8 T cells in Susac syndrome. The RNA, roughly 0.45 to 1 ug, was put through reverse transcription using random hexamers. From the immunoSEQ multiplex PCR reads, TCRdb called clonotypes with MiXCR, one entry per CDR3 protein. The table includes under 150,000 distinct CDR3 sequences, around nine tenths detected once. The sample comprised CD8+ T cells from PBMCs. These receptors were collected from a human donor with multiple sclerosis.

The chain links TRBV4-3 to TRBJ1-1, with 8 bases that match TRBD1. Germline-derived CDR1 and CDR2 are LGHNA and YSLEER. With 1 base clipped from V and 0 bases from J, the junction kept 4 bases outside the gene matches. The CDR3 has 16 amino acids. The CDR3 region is CASSQGTGIMNTEAFF. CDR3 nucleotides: TGCGCCAGCAGCCAAGGGACAGGGATAATGAACACTGAAGCTTTCTTT.

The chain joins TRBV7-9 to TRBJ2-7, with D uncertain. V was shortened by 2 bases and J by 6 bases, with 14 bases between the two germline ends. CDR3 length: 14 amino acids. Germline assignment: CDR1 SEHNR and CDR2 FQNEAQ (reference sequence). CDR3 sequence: CASSLPSWTSEQYF. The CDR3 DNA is TGTGCCAGCAGCTTACCCAGCTGGACCTCCGAGCAGTACTTC.

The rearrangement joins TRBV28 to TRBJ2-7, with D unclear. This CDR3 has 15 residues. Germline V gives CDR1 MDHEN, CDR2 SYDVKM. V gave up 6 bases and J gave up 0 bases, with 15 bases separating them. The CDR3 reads CASSGGETFSYEQYF. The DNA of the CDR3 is TGTGCCAGCAGCGGTGGAGAAACTTTCTCCTACGAGCAGTACTTC.

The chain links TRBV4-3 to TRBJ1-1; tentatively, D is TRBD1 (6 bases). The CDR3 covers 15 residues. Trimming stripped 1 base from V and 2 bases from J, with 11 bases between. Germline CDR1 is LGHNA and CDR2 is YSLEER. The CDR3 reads CASSQVFRGNTEAFF. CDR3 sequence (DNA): TGCGCCAGCAGCCAAGTCTTCAGGGGAAACACTGAAGCTTTCTTT.

This CDR3 reads CASSAYGPSTEAFF. CDR3 coding DNA: TGTGCCAGCAGTGCGTACGGGCCAAGCACTGAAGCTTTCTTT. The gene calls are TRBV2 and TRBJ1-1; no clear D. CDR1 and CDR2 (germline): SNHLY, FYNNEI. The CDR3 runs to 14 residues. The V end was cut by 4 bases, the J end by 4 bases, with 13 bases between.

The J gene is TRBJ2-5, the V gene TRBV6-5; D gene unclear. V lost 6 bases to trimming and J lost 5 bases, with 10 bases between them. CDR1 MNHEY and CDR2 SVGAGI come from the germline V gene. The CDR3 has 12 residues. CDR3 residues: CASRTTEETQYF. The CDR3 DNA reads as TGTGCCAGCAGAACTACGGAGGAGACCCAGTACTTC.

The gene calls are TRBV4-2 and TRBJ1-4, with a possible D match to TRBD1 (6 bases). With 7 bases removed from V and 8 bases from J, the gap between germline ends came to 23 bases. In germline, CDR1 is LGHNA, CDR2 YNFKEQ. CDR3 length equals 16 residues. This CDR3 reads CASNPFSRGEEEKLFF. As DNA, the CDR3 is TGTGCCAGCAACCCTTTTTCTAGGGGGGAGGAAGAAAAACTGTTTTTT.

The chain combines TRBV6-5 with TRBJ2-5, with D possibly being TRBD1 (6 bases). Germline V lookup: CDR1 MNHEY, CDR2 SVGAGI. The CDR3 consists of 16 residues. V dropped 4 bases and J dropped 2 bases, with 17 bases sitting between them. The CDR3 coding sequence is TGTGCCAGCAGTTCGGGATTAACAGGGTGGCAAGAGACCCAGTACTTC. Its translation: CASSSGLTGWQETQYF.

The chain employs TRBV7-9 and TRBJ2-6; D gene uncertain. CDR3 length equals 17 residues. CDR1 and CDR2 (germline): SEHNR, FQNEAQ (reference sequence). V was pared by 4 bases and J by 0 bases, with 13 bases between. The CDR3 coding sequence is TGTGCCAGCAGCTACCGACCCTTAGTCTCTGGGGCCAACGTCCTGACTTTC. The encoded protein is CASSYRPLVSGANVLTF.

The CDR3 is CASSPRDLSYEQYF. The DNA for the CDR3 is TGTGCCAGCAGCCCCCGGGACCTCTCCTACGAGCAGTACTTC. The chain recombines TRBV7-9 with TRBJ2-7; D may match TRBD1 or TRBD2 (5 bases each). V lost 5 bases and J lost 0, with 11 bases in between. This CDR3 is 14 amino acids long. In germline, CDR1 is SEHNR, CDR2 FQNEAQ (reference sequence).

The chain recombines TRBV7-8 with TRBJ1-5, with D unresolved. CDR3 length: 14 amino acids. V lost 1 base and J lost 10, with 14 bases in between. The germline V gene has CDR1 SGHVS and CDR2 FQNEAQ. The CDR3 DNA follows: TGTGCCAGCAGCTTAGGAGCCCGGAATCGTCCCCAGCATTTT. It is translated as CASSLGARNRPQHF.

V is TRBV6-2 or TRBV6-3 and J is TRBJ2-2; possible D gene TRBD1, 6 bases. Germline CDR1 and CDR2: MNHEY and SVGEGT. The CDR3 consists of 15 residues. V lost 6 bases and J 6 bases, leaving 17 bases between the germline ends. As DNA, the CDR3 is TGTGCCAGCAGCTTAGTCGCAGGGGTTTCCGGGGAGCTGTTTTTT. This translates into CASSLVAGVSGELFF.

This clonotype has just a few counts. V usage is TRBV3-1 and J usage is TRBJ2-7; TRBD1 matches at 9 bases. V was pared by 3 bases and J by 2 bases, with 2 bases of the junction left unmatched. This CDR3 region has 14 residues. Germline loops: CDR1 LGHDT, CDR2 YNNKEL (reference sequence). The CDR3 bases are TGTGCCAGCAGCCACGGGACAGGGACCTACGAGCAGTACTTC. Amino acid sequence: CASSHGTGTYEQYF.

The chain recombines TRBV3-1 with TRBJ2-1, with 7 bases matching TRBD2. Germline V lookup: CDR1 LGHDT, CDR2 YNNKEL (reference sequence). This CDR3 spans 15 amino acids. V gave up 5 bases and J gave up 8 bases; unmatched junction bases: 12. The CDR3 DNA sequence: TGTGCCAGCAGCAGTCTAAGGGGAGGGTTCGATGAGCAGTTCTTC. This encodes CASSSLRGGFDEQFF.

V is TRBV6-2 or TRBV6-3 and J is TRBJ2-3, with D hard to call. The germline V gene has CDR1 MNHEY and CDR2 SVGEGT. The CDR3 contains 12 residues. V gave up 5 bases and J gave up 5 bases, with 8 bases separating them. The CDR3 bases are TGTGCCAGCAGTCGTAGTGGAGATACGCAGTATTTT. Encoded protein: CASSRSGDTQYF.

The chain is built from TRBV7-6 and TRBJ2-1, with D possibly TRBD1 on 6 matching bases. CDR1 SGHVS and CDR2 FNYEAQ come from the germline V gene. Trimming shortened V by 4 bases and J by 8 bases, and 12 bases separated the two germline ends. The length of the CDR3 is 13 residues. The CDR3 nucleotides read TGTGCCAGCAGCTCCGGACAGATAGATGAGCAGTTCTTC. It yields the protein CASSSGQIDEQFF.

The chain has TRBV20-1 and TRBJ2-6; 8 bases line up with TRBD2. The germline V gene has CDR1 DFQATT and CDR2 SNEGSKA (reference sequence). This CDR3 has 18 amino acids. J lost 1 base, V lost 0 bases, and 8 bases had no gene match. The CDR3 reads CSARDPSSGTSGANVLTF. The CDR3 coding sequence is TGCAGTGCTAGAGATCCAAGTAGCGGGACGTCTGGGGCCAACGTCCTGACTTTC.

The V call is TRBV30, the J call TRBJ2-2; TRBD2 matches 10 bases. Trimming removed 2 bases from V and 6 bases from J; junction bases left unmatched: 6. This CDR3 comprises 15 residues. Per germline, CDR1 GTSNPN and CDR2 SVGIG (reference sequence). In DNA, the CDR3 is TGTGCCTGGAGTAAGGAGCTAGCGGGAGCCGGGGAGCTGTTTTTT. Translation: CAWSKELAGAGELFF.

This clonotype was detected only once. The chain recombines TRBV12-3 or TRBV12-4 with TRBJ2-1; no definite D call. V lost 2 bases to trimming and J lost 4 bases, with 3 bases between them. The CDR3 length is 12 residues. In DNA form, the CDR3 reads TGTGCCAGCAGTTTAAATTACAATGAGCAGTTCTTC. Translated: CASSLNYNEQFF.

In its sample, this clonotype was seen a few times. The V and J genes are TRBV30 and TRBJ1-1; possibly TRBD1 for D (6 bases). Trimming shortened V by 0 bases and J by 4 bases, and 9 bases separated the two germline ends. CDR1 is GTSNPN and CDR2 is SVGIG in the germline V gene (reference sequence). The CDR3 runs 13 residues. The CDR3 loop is CAWSVTGSTEAFF. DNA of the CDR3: TGTGCCTGGAGTGTCACAGGGAGCACTGAAGCTTTCTTT.

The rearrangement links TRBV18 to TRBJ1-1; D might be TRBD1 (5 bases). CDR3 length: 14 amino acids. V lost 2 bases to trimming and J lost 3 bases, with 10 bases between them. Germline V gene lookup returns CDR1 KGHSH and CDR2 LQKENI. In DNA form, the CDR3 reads TGTGCCAGCTCACCAGTGGGGGGGGACACTGAAGCTTTCTTT. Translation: CASSPVGGDTEAFF.

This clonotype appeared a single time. CDR3 sequence: CASSQVRGGETQYF. The CDR3 DNA sequence: TGCGCCAGCAGCCAAGTCAGGGGGGGAGAGACCCAGTACTTC. The chain employs TRBV4-1 and TRBJ2-5, with D perhaps given as TRBD1 or TRBD2 (7 bases each). The CDR3 totals 14 residues. Between the trimmed V and J ends, which lost 1 base and 4 bases, there was a span of 10 bases. Germline V gene lookup returns CDR1 MGHRA and CDR2 YSYEKL.

The CDR3 coding sequence is TGTGCCAGCAGCAGGCTCACTAGAACCTCCGGGGAGCTGTTTTTT. It translates to CASSRLTRTSGELFF. This chain links TRBV3-1 with TRBJ2-2; possibly TRBD2 for D (5 bases). The ends were cut back, 5 bases at V and 6 bases at J, with 16 bases in the middle. Germline values: CDR1 LGHDT, CDR2 YNNKEL (reference sequence). The CDR3 contains 15 residues.

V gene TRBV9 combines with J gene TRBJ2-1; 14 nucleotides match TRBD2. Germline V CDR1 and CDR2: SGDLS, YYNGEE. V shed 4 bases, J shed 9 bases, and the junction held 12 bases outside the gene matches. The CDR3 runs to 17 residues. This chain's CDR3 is CASSYPPGTSGRGEQFF. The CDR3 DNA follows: TGTGCCAGCAGCTACCCTCCCGGGACTAGCGGGAGAGGTGAGCAGTTCTTC.

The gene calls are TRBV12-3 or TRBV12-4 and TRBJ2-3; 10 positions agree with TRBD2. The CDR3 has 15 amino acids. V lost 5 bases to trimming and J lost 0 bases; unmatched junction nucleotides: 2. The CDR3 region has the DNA TGTGCCAGCAGTCCGACTAGCGGGAGCACAGATACGCAGTATTTT. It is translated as CASSPTSGSTDTQYF.